Listed below are T cell receptor beta chains from one sample, sequenced in a study of siplizumab effects on memory and regulatory T cells. Here immunoSEQ multiplex PCR was the method, and the copy in TCRdb shows in-frame clones only, minus some. The table includes some 100,000 clones, 80% to 95% detected once. The sequenced material came from CD8+ T cells sorted from blood. These receptors were obtained from a human donor in good health. Both conserved end residues are part of each CDR3. D genes are given only for firm matches. Clone size, where shown, is once, few, many, or a class for clones that have expanded.

cdr3_aa	cdr3_nt	d_call	j_call	v_call	clone_size
CASSSPLAKNIQYF	TGTGCCAGCAGTTCCCCATTAGCCAAAAACATTCAGTACTTC	-	TRBJ2-4	TRBV27	-
CASSSPGNEQFF	TGTGCCAGCAGCTCCCCTGGGAATGAGCAGTTCTTC	-	TRBJ2-1	TRBV7-3	once
CASSRTSGGSETQYF	TGTGCCAGCAGCAGGACTAGCGGGGGGTCAGAGACCCAGTACTTC	TRBD2	TRBJ2-5	TRBV5-6	-
CASSQGTSYEQYF	TGTGCCAGCAGCCAAGGGACTTCATACGAGCAGTACTTC	-	TRBJ2-7	TRBV4-2	-
CASSPITTSGDQETQYF	TGTGCCAGCAGCCCCATCACGACTAGCGGGGACCAAGAGACCCAGTACTTC	TRBD2	TRBJ2-5	TRBV13	-
CASSDRTSGNEQFF	TGTGCCAGCAGTGACCGGACTAGCGGGAATGAGCAGTTCTTC	TRBD2	TRBJ2-1	TRBV6-5	-
CASSYDMAGNTIYF	TGTGCCAGCAGCTACGACATGGCTGGAAACACCATATATTTT	-	TRBJ1-3	TRBV5-6	-
CASSSGQGAGYTF	TGTGCCAGCAGCTCGGGGCAGGGGGCGGGCTACACCTTC	TRBD1	TRBJ1-2	TRBV7-3	-
CATSKWPGEHLNTEAFF	TGTGCCACCAGCAAATGGCCCGGGGAACACCTGAACACTGAAGCTTTCTTT	-	TRBJ1-1	TRBV15	-
CASSLDYSLVNEQFF	TGTGCCAGCAGCTTAGACTACAGCCTAGTCAATGAGCAGTTCTTC	-	TRBJ2-1	TRBV7-3	-
CASSSRTGNTQYF	TGTGCCAGCAGCTCCCGGACTGGTAATACGCAGTATTTT	-	TRBJ2-3	TRBV11-3	-
CASSSIWGAEELYEQYF	TGTGCCAGTAGTAGTATCTGGGGGGCCGAAGAACTCTACGAGCAGTACTTC	-	TRBJ2-7	TRBV19	-
CASSRFGTSNEQFF	TGTGCCAGTAGTCGATTCGGGACTAGCAATGAGCAGTTCTTC	TRBD2	TRBJ2-1	TRBV19	-
CASSAYDRDRALDGYTF	TGTGCCAGCAGCGCCTACGACCGGGACAGGGCCCTGGATGGCTACACCTTC	TRBD1	TRBJ1-2	TRBV7-9	once
CASSQDPVSYEQYF	TGCGCCAGCAGCCAAGATCCGGTTTCCTACGAGCAGTACTTC	-	TRBJ2-7	TRBV4-1	once
CASSLVPSVEAFF	TGTGCCAGCAGTTTAGTTCCGAGCGTTGAAGCTTTCTTT	-	TRBJ1-1	TRBV27	-
CASTLGGNYEQYF	TGCGCCAGCACGTTGGGCGGAAACTACGAGCAGTACTTC	-	TRBJ2-7	TRBV10-2	few
CASSRNMETQYF	TGTGCCAGCAGTCGTAATATGGAGACCCAGTACTTC	-	TRBJ2-5	TRBV27	-
CTSAPRPSNSGNTIYF	TGCACCAGCGCACCCCGCCCCAGTAACTCTGGAAACACCATATATTTT	-	TRBJ1-3	TRBV1	-
CASSDHTIPSGTNTDTQYF	TGTGCCAGCAGTGACCATACGATCCCTAGCGGAACAAACACAGATACGCAGTATTTT	TRBD2	TRBJ2-3	TRBV27	-
CSVEDLSESPAEAFF	TGCAGCGTTGAAGATCTTTCCGAGTCCCCAGCTGAAGCTTTCTTT	-	TRBJ1-1	TRBV29-1	-
CASSLGAGKMLAYNEQFF	TGTGCCAGCAGTTTAGGGGCAGGGAAGATGCTAGCCTACAATGAGCAGTTCTTC	-	TRBJ2-1	TRBV27	once
CASHGTSGRAFYEQYF	TGTGCCAGCCACGGGACTAGCGGGAGGGCCTTTTACGAGCAGTACTTC	TRBD2	TRBJ2-7	TRBV27	-
CASSQDKLDSYEQYF	TGCGCCAGCAGCCAAGACAAATTGGACTCCTACGAGCAGTACTTC	-	TRBJ2-7	TRBV4-1	-
CSVPGTVDQQETQYF	TGCAGCGTTCCCGGGACAGTCGACCAACAAGAGACCCAGTACTTC	TRBD1	TRBJ2-5	TRBV29-1	-
CSVTGGDETQYF	TGCAGCGTTACCGGGGGCGATGAGACCCAGTACTTC	-	TRBJ2-5	TRBV29-1	-
CASSSHLEGGLNTEAFF	TGCGCCAGCAGCTCACACCTGGAGGGAGGTCTGAACACTGAAGCTTTCTTT	-	TRBJ1-1	TRBV5-1	once
CASSVGPNTDTQYF	TGTGCCAGCAGCGTAGGTCCGAACACAGATACGCAGTATTTT	-	TRBJ2-3	TRBV9	-
CASSEGRIYGYTF	TGTGCCAGCAGTGAGGGCAGGATCTATGGCTACACCTTC	-	TRBJ1-2	TRBV25-1	-
CASSVGLVNEQFF	TGTGCCAGTAGTGTGGGACTAGTTAATGAGCAGTTCTTC	TRBD2	TRBJ2-1	TRBV19	once
CASSILGYHEQYF	TGTGCCAGCAGCATACTAGGTTACCACGAGCAGTACTTC	-	TRBJ2-7	TRBV13	-
CASSSHPGGSSYEQYF	TGTGCCAGCAGCTCACATCCGGGCGGCAGCTCCTACGAGCAGTACTTC	-	TRBJ2-7	TRBV11-2	-
CASSVDGSEAFF	TGTGCCAGCAGCGTAGATGGGTCAGAAGCTTTCTTT	-	TRBJ1-1	TRBV9	once
CASSSGLANNEQFF	TGTGCCAGCAGCTCGGGACTTGCCAACAATGAGCAGTTCTTC	-	TRBJ2-1	TRBV4-2	-
CASVRDIPYEQYF	TGTGCCAGCGTCCGGGACATACCCTACGAGCAGTACTTC	-	TRBJ2-7	TRBV18	-
CASSSMRGEAGRAYEQYF	TGTGCCAGCAGCTCCATGAGGGGGGAAGCGGGACGGGCCTACGAGCAGTACTTC	-	TRBJ2-7	TRBV7-6	once
CASSEGEGHTEAFF	TGTGCCAGCAGTGAAGGGGAAGGTCACACTGAAGCTTTCTTT	-	TRBJ1-1	TRBV6-5	-
CASSSHASDRVYEQYF	TGTGCCAGCAGCTCGCACGCCAGTGACAGGGTCTACGAGCAGTACTTC	TRBD1	TRBJ2-7	TRBV5-4	-
CSAAASGWEQYF	TGCAGCGCCGCCGCCTCGGGGTGGGAGCAGTACTTC	-	TRBJ2-7	TRBV29-1	-
CASSFLIGADSYEQYF	TGCGCCAGCAGTTTCCTTATCGGGGCGGACTCCTACGAGCAGTACTTC	-	TRBJ2-7	TRBV5-1	-
CASSPRLTGGYNEQFF	TGTGCCAGCAGCCCTAGGTTGACAGGGGGTTACAATGAGCAGTTCTTC	TRBD1	TRBJ2-1	TRBV11-3	-
CASSFGLAGGADTQYF	TGTGCCAGCAGCTTCGGACTAGCGGGAGGGGCAGATACGCAGTATTTT	TRBD2	TRBJ2-3	TRBV7-3	-
CASSQEGSQGVPEAFF	TGTGCCAGCAGCCAAGAAGGGTCACAGGGGGTCCCTGAAGCTTTCTTT	TRBD1	TRBJ1-1	TRBV4-2	once
CTSSQDAAGPHYGYTF	TGCACCAGCAGCCAAGATGCGGCAGGCCCGCACTATGGCTACACCTTC	-	TRBJ1-2	TRBV1	-
CASSSWTGTDYGYTF	TGTGCCAGTAGTTCCTGGACAGGGACGGACTATGGCTACACCTTC	TRBD1	TRBJ1-2	TRBV19	-
CASSSPGRMNTEAFF	TGTGCCAGCAGCTCACCGGGACGGATGAACACTGAAGCTTTCTTT	-	TRBJ1-1	TRBV11-2	-